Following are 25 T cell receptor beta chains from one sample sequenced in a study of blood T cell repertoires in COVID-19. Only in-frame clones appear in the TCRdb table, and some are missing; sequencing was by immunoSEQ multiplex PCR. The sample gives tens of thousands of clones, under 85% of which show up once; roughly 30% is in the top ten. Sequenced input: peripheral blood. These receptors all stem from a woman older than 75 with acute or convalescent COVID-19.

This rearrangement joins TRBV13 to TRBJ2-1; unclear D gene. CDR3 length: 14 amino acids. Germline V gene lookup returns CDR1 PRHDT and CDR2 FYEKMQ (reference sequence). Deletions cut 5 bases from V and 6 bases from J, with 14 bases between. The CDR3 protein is CASSRRGQINEQFF. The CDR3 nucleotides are TGTGCCAGCAGCCGGCGTGGGCAGATCAATGAGCAGTTCTTC.

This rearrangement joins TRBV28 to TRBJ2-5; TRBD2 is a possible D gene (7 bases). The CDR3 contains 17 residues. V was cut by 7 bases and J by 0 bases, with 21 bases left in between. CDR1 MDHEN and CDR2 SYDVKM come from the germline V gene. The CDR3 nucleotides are TGTGCCAGCACCAAAAAAAGGGGGGGACCGGACCAAGAGACCCAGTACTTC. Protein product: CASTKKRGGPDQETQYF. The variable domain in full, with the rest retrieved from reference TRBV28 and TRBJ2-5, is DVKVTQSSRYLVKRTGEKVFLECVQDMDHENMFWYRQDPGLGLRLIYFSYDVKMKEKGDIPEGYSVSREKKERFSLILESASTNQTSMYLCASTKKRGGPDQETQYFGPGTRLLVL.

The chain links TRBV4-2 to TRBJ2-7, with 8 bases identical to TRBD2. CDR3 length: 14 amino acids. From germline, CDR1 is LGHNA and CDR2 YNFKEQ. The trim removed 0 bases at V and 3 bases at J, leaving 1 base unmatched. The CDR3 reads CASSQESGSYEQYF. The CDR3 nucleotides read TGTGCCAGCAGCCAAGAAAGCGGGAGCTACGAGCAGTACTTC.

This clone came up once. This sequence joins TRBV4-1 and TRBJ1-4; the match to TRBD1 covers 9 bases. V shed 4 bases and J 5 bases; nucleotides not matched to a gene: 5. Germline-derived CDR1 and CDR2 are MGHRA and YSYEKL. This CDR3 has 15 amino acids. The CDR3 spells CASSRPGTGNEKLFF. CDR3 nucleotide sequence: TGCGCCAGCAGCCGCCCCGGGACAGGGAATGAAAAACTGTTTTTT.

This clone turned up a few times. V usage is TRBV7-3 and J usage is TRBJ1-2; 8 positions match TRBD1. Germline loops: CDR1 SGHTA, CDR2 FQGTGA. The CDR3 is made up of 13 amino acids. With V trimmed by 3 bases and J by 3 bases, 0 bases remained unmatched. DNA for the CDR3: TGTGCCAGCAGCTTGGACAGGGACTATGGCTACACCTTC. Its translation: CASSLDRDYGYTF.

CDR3 sequence (DNA): TGTGCCAGCTCACCACTCGGACAGATCTATGGCTACACCTTC. Residues: CASSPLGQIYGYTF. The J gene is TRBJ1-2, the V gene TRBV18, with TRBD1 as a possible D gene (6 bases). The CDR3 is 14 amino acids. Trimming took 1 base from V and 4 from J, leaving 10 bases between them. The germline CDR1 and CDR2 sequences are KGHSH and LQKENI.

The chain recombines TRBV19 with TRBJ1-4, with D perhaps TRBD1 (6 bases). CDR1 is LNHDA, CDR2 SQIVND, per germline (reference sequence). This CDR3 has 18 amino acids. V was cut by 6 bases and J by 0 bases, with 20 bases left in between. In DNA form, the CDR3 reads TGTGCCAGTAGCGCAGCCTACGACAGGATCGCAACTAATGAAAAACTGTTTTTT. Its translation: CASSAAYDRIATNEKLFF.

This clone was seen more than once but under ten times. CDR3 sequence reads: CASSYSSGLYEQYF. For the CDR3, the DNA is TGTGCCAGCAGTTACTCGTCAGGACTATACGAGCAGTACTTC. V gene TRBV6-6 combines with J gene TRBJ2-7; TRBD2 might be the D (6 bases). This CDR3 region has 14 residues. Germline CDR1 is MNHNY and CDR2 is SVGAGI (reference sequence). Trimming removed 0 bases from V and 4 bases from J, with 10 bases in between.

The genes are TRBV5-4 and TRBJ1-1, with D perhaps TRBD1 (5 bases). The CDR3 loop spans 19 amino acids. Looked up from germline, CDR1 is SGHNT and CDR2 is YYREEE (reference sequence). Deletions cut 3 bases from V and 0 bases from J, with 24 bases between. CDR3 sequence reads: CASSSNQGTRRDMNTEAFF. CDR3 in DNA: TGTGCCAGCAGCTCAAACCAGGGAACAAGGAGGGATATGAACACTGAAGCTTTCTTT.

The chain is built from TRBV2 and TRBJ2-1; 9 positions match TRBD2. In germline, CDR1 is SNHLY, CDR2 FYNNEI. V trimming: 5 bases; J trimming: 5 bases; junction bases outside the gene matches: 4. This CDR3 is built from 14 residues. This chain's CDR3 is CASSPGLADNEQFF. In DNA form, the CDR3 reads TGTGCCAGCAGTCCGGGACTAGCAGACAATGAGCAGTTCTTC.

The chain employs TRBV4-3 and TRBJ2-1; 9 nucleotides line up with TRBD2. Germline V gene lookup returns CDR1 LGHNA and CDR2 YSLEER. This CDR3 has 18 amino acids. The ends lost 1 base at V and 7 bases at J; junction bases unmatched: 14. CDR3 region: CASSQGSPGLAFSNEQFF. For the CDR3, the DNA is TGCGCCAGCAGCCAAGGGTCCCCGGGACTAGCTTTTAGTAATGAGCAGTTCTTC.

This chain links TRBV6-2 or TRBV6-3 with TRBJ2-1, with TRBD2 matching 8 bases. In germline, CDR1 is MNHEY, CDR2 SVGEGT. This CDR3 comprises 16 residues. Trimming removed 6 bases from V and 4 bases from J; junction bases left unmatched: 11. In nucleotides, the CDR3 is TGTGCCAGCAGCCCTCTGACGGGAGGGGGGTACAATGAGCAGTTCTTC. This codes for CASSPLTGGGYNEQFF.

This CDR3 is CASIGFVRGRDTEAFF. CDR3 sequence (DNA): TGTGCCAGCATCGGTTTTGTAAGGGGTAGGGACACTGAAGCTTTCTTT. The chain couples TRBV2 to TRBJ1-1; D may be TRBD1 (5 bases). The V end lost 7 bases, the J end lost 3 bases, and 21 bases lay between the germline ends. The CDR3 is 16 residues long. CDR1 is SNHLY and CDR2 is FYNNEI in the germline V gene.

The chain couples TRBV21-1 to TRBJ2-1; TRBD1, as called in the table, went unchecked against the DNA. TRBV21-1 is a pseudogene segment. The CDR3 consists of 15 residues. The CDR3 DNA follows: TGTGCCAGCACCCCAGACAGACCAGCCTACAATGAGCAGTTCTTC. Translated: CASTPDRPAYNEQFF.

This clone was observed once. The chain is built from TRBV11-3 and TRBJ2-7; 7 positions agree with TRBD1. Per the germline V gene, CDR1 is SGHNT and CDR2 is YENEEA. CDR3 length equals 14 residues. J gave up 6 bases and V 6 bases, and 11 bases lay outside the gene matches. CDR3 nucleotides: TGTGCCAGCAGTCAACGGACAGGCCAGGGCGAGCAGTACTTC. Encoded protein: CASSQRTGQGEQYF.

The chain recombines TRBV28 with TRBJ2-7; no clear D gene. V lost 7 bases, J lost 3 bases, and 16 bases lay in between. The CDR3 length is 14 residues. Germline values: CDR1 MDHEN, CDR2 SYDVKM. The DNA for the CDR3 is TGTGCCAGCACTCTGGGCCCTATTAACTACGAGCAGTACTTC. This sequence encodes CASTLGPINYEQYF.

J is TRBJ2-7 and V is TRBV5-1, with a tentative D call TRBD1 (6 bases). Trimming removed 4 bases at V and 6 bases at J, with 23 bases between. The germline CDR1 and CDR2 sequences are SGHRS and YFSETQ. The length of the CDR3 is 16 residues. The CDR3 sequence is CASSPTSQGKGGEQYF. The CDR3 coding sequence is TGCGCCAGCAGCCCCACCTCGCAGGGGAAAGGGGGCGAGCAGTACTTC.

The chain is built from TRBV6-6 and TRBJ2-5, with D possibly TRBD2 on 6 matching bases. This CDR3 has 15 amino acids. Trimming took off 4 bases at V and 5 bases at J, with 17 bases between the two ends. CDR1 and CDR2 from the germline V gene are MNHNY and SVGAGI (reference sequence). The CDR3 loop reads CASSLGLGGVETQYF. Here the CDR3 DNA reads TGTGCCAGCAGTTTGGGACTCGGGGGAGTGGAGACCCAGTACTTC.

CDR3 residues: CASSPLRYRRVHGYTF. The CDR3 DNA sequence: TGTGCCAGCAGCCCCTTAAGGTACAGGAGGGTACATGGCTACACCTTC. The rearrangement links TRBV11-2 to TRBJ1-2; D perhaps matches TRBD1 (5 bases). With 5 bases removed from V and 6 bases from J, the gap between germline ends came to 22 bases. Germline loops: CDR1 SGHAT, CDR2 FQNNGV. This CDR3 contains 16 residues.

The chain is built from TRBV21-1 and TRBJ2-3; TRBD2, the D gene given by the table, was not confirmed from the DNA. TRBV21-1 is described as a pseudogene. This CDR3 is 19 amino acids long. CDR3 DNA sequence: TGTGCCAGCAGCAAAGGTCCGAGGACTAGCGGGAGTTGCGCAGATACGCAGTATTTT. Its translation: CASSKGPRTSGSCADTQYF.

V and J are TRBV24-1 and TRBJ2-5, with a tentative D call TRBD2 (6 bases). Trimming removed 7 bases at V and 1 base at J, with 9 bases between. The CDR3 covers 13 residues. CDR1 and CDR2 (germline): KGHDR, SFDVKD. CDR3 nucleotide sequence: TGTGCCACCAGCGGGAGCTTCCAAGAGACCCAGTACTTC. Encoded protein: CATSGSFQETQYF.

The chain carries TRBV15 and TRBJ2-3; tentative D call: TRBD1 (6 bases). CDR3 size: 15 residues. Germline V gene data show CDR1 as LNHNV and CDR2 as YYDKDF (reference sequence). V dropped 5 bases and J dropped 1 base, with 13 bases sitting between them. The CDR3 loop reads CATSSTGIGTDTQYF. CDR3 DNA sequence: TGTGCCACCAGCTCGACAGGTATCGGCACAGATACGCAGTATTTT. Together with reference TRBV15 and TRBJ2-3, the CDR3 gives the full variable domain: DAMVIQNPRYQVTQFGKPVTLSCSQTLNHNVMYWYQQKSSQAPKLLFHYYDKDFNNEADTPDNFQSRRPNTSFCFLDIRSPGLGDTAMYLCATSSTGIGTDTQYFGPGTRLTVL.

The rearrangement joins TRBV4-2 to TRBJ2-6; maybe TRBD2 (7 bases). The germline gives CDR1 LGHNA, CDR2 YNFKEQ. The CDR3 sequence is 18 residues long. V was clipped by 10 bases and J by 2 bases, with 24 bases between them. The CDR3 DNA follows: TGTGCCACCAGAGGGGTTAGGGGGGGACTAACTGGGGCCAACGTCCTGACTTTC. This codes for CATRGVRGGLTGANVLTF.

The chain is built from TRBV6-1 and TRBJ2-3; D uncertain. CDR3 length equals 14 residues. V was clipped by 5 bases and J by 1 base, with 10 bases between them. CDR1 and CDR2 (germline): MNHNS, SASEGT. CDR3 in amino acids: CASSQGVGTDTQYF. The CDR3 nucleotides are TGTGCCAGCAGTCAAGGAGTAGGCACAGATACGCAGTATTTT.

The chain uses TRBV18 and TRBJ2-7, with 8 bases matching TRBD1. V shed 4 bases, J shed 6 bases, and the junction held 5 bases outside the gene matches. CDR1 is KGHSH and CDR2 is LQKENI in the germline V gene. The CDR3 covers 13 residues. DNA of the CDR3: TGTGCCAGCTCACGGCAGGGGGCGAGCGAGCAGTACTTC. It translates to CASSRQGASEQYF.